Following are 12 T cell receptor beta chains from one sample sequenced in a study of shared clonotypes between healthy human individuals. Measured with immunoSEQ multiplex PCR; TCRdb has only the in-frame clones, and not every one. In the table there are 170,000 or so clones, approximately 70% of which are singletons. The specimen was memory CD4+ T cells sorted from blood. Stated subset: CD45RA-negative fraction. The receptors originated from a man aged 25 to 40 in good health.

The chain recombines TRBV10-3 with TRBJ2-1; 9 bases map to TRBD2. V was pared by 5 bases and J by 8 bases, with 13 bases of the junction left unmatched. The length of the CDR3 is 16 residues. Germline V lookup: CDR1 ENHRY, CDR2 SYGVKD. The CDR3 nucleotides are TGTGCCATCAGTAATCCCCATAGCGGGAGTCTCTATGAGCAGTTCTTC. Protein product: CAISNPHSGSLYEQFF.

J is TRBJ2-5 and V is TRBV7-9, with 9 bases that match TRBD2. This CDR3 region has 17 residues. V trimming: 3 bases; J trimming: 5 bases; junction bases outside the gene matches: 13. CDR1 and CDR2 from the germline V gene are SEHNR and FQNEAQ (reference sequence). The CDR3 protein is CASSFLTGSGSLETQYF. The CDR3 DNA reads TGTGCCAGCAGCTTTCTGACCGGTAGCGGGAGCTTGGAGACCCAGTACTTC.

The chain carries TRBV10-2 and TRBJ2-7; no clear D gene. The germline V and J ends were trimmed by 0 bases and 6 bases, with 6 bases remaining between them. The length of the CDR3 is 12 residues. Germline V gene lookup returns CDR1 WSHSY and CDR2 SAAADI. CDR3 DNA sequence: TGCGCCAGCAGTGAGTCCCCACCCGAGCAGTACTTC. As protein: CASSESPPEQYF.

The V gene is TRBV7-2, the J gene TRBJ2-7, with 7 positions matching TRBD1. V lost 5 bases, J lost 3 bases, and 13 bases stayed unmatched. Germline-derived CDR1 and CDR2 are SGHTA and FQGNSA. This CDR3 region has 16 residues. Written as DNA, the CDR3 is TGTGCCAGCAGCCGACAGCCGACAGGGAACAGCTACGAGCAGTACTTC. As protein: CASSRQPTGNSYEQYF.

The chain recombines TRBV5-4 with TRBJ2-5; the D gene is possibly TRBD1 (5 bases). The CDR3 covers 16 residues. The V and J ends lost 4 bases and 3 bases respectively, with 19 bases between them. CDR1 is SGHNT and CDR2 is YYREEE in the germline V gene (reference sequence). The CDR3 is CASSLPASRAEETQYF. CDR3 sequence (DNA): TGTGCCAGCAGCCTCCCGGCGTCCAGGGCGGAAGAGACCCAGTACTTC.

The genes are TRBV27 and TRBJ1-5; maybe TRBD1 (5 bases). V shed 4 bases and J shed 0 bases, with 7 bases lying between them. Per the germline V gene, CDR1 is MNHEY and CDR2 is SMNVEV (reference sequence). This CDR3 is built from 14 residues. Here the CDR3 DNA reads TGTGCCAGCAGTTCGGGGGATAGCAATCAGCCCCAGCATTTT. Protein sequence: CASSSGDSNQPQHF.

The V call is TRBV30, the J call TRBJ2-7, with 9 bases lining up with TRBD2. The germline V gene has CDR1 GTSNPN and CDR2 SVGIG (reference sequence). Germline trimming cut 3 bases from V and 7 bases from J; bases unmatched to any gene: 10. The CDR3 sequence is 14 residues long. The CDR3 sequence is CAWRTIAGVGEQYF. CDR3 nucleotides: TGTGCCTGGAGAACAATAGCGGGAGTGGGAGAGCAGTACTTC.

This clone appeared a few times. The chain joins TRBV5-1 to TRBJ2-5; D gene ambiguous. The germline V gene encodes CDR1 SGHRS and CDR2 YFSETQ. Trimming shortened V by 4 bases and J by 5 bases, and 12 bases separated the two germline ends. The CDR3 sequence is 13 residues long. The CDR3 region has the DNA TGCGCCAGCAGCGTTGGGCTTTCTGAGACCCAGTACTTC. It encodes CASSVGLSETQYF.

This chain links TRBV10-3 with TRBJ2-5, with D tentatively TRBD2 (5 bases). V was trimmed by 0 bases and J by 5 bases, leaving 10 bases between them. The CDR3 runs to 14 residues. CDR1 ENHRY and CDR2 SYGVKD come from the germline V gene. CDR3 residues: CAISESDLAETQYF. CDR3 DNA sequence: TGTGCCATCAGTGAGTCGGACTTGGCGGAGACCCAGTACTTC.

This clone was detected only once. The chain employs TRBV7-2 and TRBJ2-3; perhaps TRBD1 as D (6 bases). CDR3 length: 16 residues. Germline assignment: CDR1 SGHTA and CDR2 FQGNSA. V lost 1 base and J 11 bases, leaving 22 bases between the germline ends. CDR3 nucleotide sequence: TGTGCCAGCAGCTTAGTTGCCGGGACACCCGGGATCGAGCAGTATTTT. Its translation: CASSLVAGTPGIEQYF.

The chain employs TRBV4-3 and TRBJ2-7, with TRBD2 matching over 9 bases. Germline CDR1 reads LGHNA; CDR2 reads YSLEER. The CDR3 has 16 amino acids. V lost 3 bases and J lost 5; bases outside the gene matches: 11. CDR3 loop: CASSQTLGSGSDEQYF. Here the CDR3 DNA reads TGCGCCAGCAGCCAGACCTTGGGTAGCGGGAGCGACGAGCAGTACTTC.

The chain combines TRBV6-6 with TRBJ2-1; TRBD1 agrees at 8 bases. The germline gives CDR1 MNHNY, CDR2 SVGAGI (reference sequence). The CDR3 is made up of 14 amino acids. V shed 2 bases and J 10 bases; nucleotides not matched to a gene: 7. For the CDR3, the DNA is TGTGCCAGCAGTTACATAGGACAGGGTCGGGAGCAGTTCTTC. It specifies CASSYIGQGREQFF.